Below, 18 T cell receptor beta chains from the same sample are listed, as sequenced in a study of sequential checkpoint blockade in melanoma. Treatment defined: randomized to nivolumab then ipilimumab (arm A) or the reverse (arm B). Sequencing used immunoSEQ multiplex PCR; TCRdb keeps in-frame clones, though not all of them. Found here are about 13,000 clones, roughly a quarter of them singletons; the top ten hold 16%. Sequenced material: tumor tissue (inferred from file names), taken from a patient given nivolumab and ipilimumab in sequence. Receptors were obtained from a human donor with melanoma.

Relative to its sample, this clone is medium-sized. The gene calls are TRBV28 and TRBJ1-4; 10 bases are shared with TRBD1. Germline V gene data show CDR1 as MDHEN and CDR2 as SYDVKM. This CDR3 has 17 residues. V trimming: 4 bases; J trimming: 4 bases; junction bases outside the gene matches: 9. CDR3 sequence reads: CASSYDRGPPFNEKLFF. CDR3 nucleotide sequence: TGTGCCAGCAGTTACGACAGGGGGCCGCCATTTAATGAAAAACTGTTTTTT. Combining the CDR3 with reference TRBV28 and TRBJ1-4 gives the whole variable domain DVKVTQSSRYLVKRTGEKVFLECVQDMDHENMFWYRQDPGLGLRLIYFSYDVKMKEKGDIPEGYSVSREKKERFSLILESASTNQTSMYLCASSYDRGPPFNEKLFFGSGTQLSVL.

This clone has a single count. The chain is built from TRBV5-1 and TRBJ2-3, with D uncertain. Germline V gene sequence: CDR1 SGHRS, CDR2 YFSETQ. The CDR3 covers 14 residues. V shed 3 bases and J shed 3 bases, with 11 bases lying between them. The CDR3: CASSSPPRTDTQYF. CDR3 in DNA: TGCGCCAGCAGCTCCCCCCCTAGGACAGATACGCAGTATTTT.

CDR3 DNA: TGTGCCAGCAGCGTAGGAAGGACTAGCTACGAGCAGTACTTC. Its protein is CASSVGRTSYEQYF. The chain joins TRBV9 to TRBJ2-7; 7 nucleotides line up with TRBD2. CDR3 length: 14 residues. V lost 0 bases to trimming and J lost 3 bases; unmatched junction nucleotides: 3. The germline V gene encodes CDR1 SGDLS and CDR2 YYNGEE.

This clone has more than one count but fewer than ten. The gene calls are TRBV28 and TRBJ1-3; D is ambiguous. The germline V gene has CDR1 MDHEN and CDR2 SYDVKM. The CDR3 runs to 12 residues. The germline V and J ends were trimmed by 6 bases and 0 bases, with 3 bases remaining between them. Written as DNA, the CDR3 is TGTGCCAGCAGGGCCTCTGGAAACACCATATATTTT. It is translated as CASRASGNTIYF.

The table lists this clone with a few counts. The chain's CDR3 is CASSLSSVLSTDTQYF. In nucleotides, the CDR3 is TGTGCCAGCAGTTTATCCTCGGTCCTGAGCACAGATACGCAGTATTTT. V usage is TRBV27 and J usage is TRBJ2-3; unclear D gene. CDR3 length equals 16 residues. From germline, CDR1 is MNHEY and CDR2 SMNVEV (reference sequence). Trimming cost V 0 bases and J 0 bases, with 10 bases left between them.

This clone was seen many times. CDR3 coding DNA: TGTGCCAGCAGTTACGGGGAGCTCAGCACAGATACGCAGTATTTT. Residues: CASSYGELSTDTQYF. The chain is built from TRBV6-8 and TRBJ2-3; perhaps TRBD2 as D (5 bases). Trimming left V 2 bases short and J 0 bases short, with 9 bases between. Germline values: CDR1 MNHGY, CDR2 SAAAGT. The CDR3 is 15 amino acids.

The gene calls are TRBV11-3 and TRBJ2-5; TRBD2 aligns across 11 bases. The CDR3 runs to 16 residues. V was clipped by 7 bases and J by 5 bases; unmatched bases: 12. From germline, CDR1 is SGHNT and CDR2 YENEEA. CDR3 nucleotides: TGTGCCAGCAAAAAAGACGCTAGCGGGAGGATGGAGACCCAGTACTTC. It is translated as CASKKDASGRMETQYF.

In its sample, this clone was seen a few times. CDR3 coding DNA: TGTGCCAGCGACGGGACAGGGGGCTCCTACGAGCAGTACTTC. The encoded protein is CASDGTGGSYEQYF. The gene calls are TRBV28 and TRBJ2-7; TRBD1 matches at 11 bases. In germline, CDR1 is MDHEN, CDR2 SYDVKM. This CDR3 region has 14 residues. V gave up 8 bases and J gave up 0 bases; unmatched junction bases: 3.

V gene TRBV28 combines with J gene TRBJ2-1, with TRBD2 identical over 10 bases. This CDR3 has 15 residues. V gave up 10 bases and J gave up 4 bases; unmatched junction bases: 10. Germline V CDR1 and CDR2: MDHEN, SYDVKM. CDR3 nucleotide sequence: TGTGCCACCTGCACGGGACTAGCGACATACAATGAGCAGTTCTTC. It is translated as CATCTGLATYNEQFF.

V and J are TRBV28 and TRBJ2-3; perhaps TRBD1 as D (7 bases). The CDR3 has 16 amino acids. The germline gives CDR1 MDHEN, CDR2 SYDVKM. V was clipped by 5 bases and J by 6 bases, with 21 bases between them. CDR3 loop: CASSRDRERDSDTQYF. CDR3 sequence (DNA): TGTGCCAGCAGTCGAGACAGGGAAAGGGACTCTGATACGCAGTATTTT.

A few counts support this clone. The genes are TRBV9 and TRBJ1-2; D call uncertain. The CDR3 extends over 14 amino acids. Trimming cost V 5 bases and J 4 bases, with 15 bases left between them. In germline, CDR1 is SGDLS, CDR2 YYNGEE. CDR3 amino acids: CASRALPAVYGYTF. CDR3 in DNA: TGTGCCAGCAGGGCTCTTCCGGCGGTCTATGGCTACACCTTC.

The CDR3 region has the DNA TGTGCCAGCTCAGGGGTCGGGGGGTCCCTCTCCTACGAGCAGTACTTC. Amino acid sequence: CASSGVGGSLSYEQYF. The rearrangement uses TRBV18 and TRBJ2-7; TRBD2 matches at 7 bases. This CDR3 contains 16 residues. With V trimmed by 5 bases and J by 0 bases, 10 bases remained unmatched. Germline V lookup: CDR1 KGHSH, CDR2 LQKENI.

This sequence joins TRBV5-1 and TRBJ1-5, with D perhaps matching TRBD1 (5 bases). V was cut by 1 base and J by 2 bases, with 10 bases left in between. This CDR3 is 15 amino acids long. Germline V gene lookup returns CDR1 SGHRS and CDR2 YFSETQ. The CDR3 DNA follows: TGCGCCAGCAGCTTGTACGGGGGTGGCAATCAGCCCCAGCATTTT. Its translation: CASSLYGGGNQPQHF. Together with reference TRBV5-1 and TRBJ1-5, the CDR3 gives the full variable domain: KAGVTQTPRYLIKTRGQQVTLSCSPISGHRSVSWYQQTPGQGLQFLFEYFSETQRNKGNFPGRFSGRQFSNSRSEMNVSTLELGDSALYLCASSLYGGGNQPQHFGDGTRLSIL.

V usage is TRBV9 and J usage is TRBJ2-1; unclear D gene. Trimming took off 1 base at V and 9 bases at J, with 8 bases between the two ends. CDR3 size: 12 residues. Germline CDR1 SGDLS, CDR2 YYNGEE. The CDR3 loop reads CASSVLNSEQFF. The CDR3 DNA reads TGTGCCAGCAGCGTACTGAATAGTGAGCAGTTCTTC.

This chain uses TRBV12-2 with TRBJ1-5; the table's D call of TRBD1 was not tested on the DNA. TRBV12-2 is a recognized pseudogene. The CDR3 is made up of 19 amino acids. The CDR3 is CASRLGGRGPPYSNQPQHF. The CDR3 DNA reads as TGTGCAAGTCGCTTAGGGGGCAGGGGGCCGCCTTATAGCAATCAGCCCCAGCATTTT.

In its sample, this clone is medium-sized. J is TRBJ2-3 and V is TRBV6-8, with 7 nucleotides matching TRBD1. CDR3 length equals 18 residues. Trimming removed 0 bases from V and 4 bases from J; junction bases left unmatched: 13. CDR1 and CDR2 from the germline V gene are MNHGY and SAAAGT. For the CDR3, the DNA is TGTGCCAGCAGTTACTCGCGGATAGGGGGCAGGAACTCAGATACGCAGTATTTT. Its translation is CASSYSRIGGRNSDTQYF.

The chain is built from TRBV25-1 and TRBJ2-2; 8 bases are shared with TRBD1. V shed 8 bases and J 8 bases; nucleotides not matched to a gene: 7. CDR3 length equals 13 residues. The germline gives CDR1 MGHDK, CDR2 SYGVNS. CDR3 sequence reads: CASLDRAGGELFF. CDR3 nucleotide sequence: TGTGCCAGCCTGGACAGGGCGGGAGGGGAGCTGTTTTTT.

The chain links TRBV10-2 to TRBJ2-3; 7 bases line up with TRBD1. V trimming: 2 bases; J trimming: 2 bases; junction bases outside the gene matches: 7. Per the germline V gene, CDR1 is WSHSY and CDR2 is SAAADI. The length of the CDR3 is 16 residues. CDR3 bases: TGCGCCAGCAGTGAGCCCTCAACAGGGGACACAGATACGCAGTATTTT. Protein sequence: CASSEPSTGDTDTQYF.